A single sample gave rise to the 28 T cell receptor beta chains below, sequenced in a study of T cell changes during pregnancy in multiple sclerosis. TCRdb's table, derived via immunoSEQ multiplex PCR, lists solely in-frame clones and lacks some. The data show about 110,000 clones, with 85% to 95% seen just once and 1.6% held by the top ten. This specimen consisted of peripheral blood, obtained after pregnancy. These receptors originate from a female donor with multiple sclerosis, enrolled in a pregnancy study.

The V gene is TRBV28, the J gene TRBJ2-7, with 7 bases lining up with TRBD1. Germline loops: CDR1 MDHEN, CDR2 SYDVKM. V was pared by 4 bases and J by 7 bases, with 13 bases of the junction left unmatched. The CDR3 extends over 15 amino acids. For the CDR3, the DNA is TGTGCCAGCAGTTCCCGGACAGGTACGGTGAAAGAGCAGTACTTC. This gives the protein CASSSRTGTVKEQYF. The complete variable domain, with remaining parts taken from reference TRBV28 and TRBJ2-7, reads DVKVTQSSRYLVKRTGEKVFLECVQDMDHENMFWYRQDPGLGLRLIYFSYDVKMKEKGDIPEGYSVSREKKERFSLILESASTNQTSMYLCASSSRTGTVKEQYFGPGTRLTVT.

V is TRBV5-4 and J is TRBJ1-3; 9 bases are shared with TRBD1. The CDR3 has 17 residues. CDR1 is SGHNT, CDR2 YYREEE, per germline (reference sequence). V lost 4 bases, J lost 0 bases, and 8 bases stayed unmatched. CDR3 in DNA: TGTGCCAGCAGCCCAGGGACAGGGAGATACTCTGGAAACACCATATATTTT. It yields the protein CASSPGTGRYSGNTIYF. Full variable domain (missing parts from reference TRBV5-4 and TRBJ1-3): ETGVTQSPTHLIKTRGQQVTLRCSSQSGHNTVSWYQQALGQGPQFIFQYYREEENGRGNFPPRFSGLQFPNYSSELNVNALELDDSALYLCASSPGTGRYSGNTIYFGEGSWLTVV.

Here the CDR3 DNA reads TGTGCCAGCAGACGCCAGGGGACAGAGAACTACGAGCAGTACTTC. This encodes CASRRQGTENYEQYF. The chain is built from TRBV6-5 and TRBJ2-7, with 7 nucleotides matching TRBD1. Germline CDR1 is MNHEY and CDR2 is SVGAGI. The CDR3 totals 15 residues. The V segment lost 6 bases and the J segment 3 bases; nucleotides outside the gene matches: 11.

The V gene is TRBV6-6, the J gene TRBJ1-5; TRBD1 might be the D (6 bases). The CDR3 runs 14 residues. In germline, CDR1 is MNHNY, CDR2 SVGAGI (reference sequence). Deletions cut 5 bases from V and 3 bases from J, with 11 bases between. DNA of the CDR3: TGTGCCAGCAGTCTGGACAGATTCAATCAGCCCCAGCATTTT. Translating it yields CASSLDRFNQPQHF.

This clone was observed a single time. The genes are TRBV19 and TRBJ1-5; weak D call: TRBD1 (6 bases). The length of the CDR3 is 13 residues. Germline V gives CDR1 LNHDA, CDR2 SQIVND (reference sequence). V was clipped by 9 bases and J by 4 bases, with 13 bases between them. CDR3 bases: TGTGCCAGCTCCAGGGACAAGAATCAGCCCCAGCATTTT. Amino acid sequence: CASSRDKNQPQHF.

The chain carries TRBV6-1 and TRBJ1-2, with 7 nucleotides matching TRBD1. The CDR3 runs to 14 residues. V lost 0 bases and J lost 7; bases outside the gene matches: 5. Germline CDR1 and CDR2: MNHNS and SASEGT. The CDR3 sequence is CASSEARQGGGYTF. In DNA, the CDR3 is TGTGCCAGCAGTGAAGCGCGGCAGGGGGGTGGCTACACCTTC.

The chain couples TRBV5-1 to TRBJ2-4; 10 nucleotides agree with TRBD1. CDR1 and CDR2 (germline): SGHRS, YFSETQ. This CDR3 is 19 amino acids long. The J segment lost 0 bases and the V segment lost 3 bases, leaving 12 bases of the junction unmatched. The DNA for the CDR3 is TGCGCCAGCAGCTGGGGGGACAGGGGCGGAGGAGTAGCCAAAAACATTCAGTACTTC. This gives the protein CASSWGDRGGGVAKNIQYF.

This chain joins TRBV4-2 and TRBJ2-7; 7 nucleotides line up with TRBD2. The CDR3 totals 19 residues. CDR1 is LGHNA, CDR2 YNFKEQ, per germline. V was pared by 4 bases and J by 2 bases, with 20 bases of the junction left unmatched. CDR3 DNA: TGTGCCAGCAGCCCCCACTTGGGGGTCAGCGGGAATGGGGCCTACGAGCAGTACTTC. Amino acid sequence: CASSPHLGVSGNGAYEQYF.

The chain links TRBV4-1 to TRBJ1-2; D gene ambiguous. CDR3 length equals 13 residues. In germline, CDR1 is MGHRA, CDR2 YSYEKL. The V and J ends lost 4 bases and 4 bases respectively, with 10 bases between them. The CDR3 spells CASSPEMAYGYTF. The DNA of the CDR3 is TGCGCCAGCAGCCCGGAGATGGCCTATGGCTACACCTTC.

The chain has TRBV6-1 and TRBJ2-7; TRBD2 matches 8 bases. The CDR3 loop spans 16 amino acids. V lost 3 bases to trimming and J lost 5 bases; unmatched junction nucleotides: 12. The V gene's germline CDR1 is MNHNS and CDR2 SASEGT. The CDR3 coding sequence is TGTGCCAGCAGTGAGAGTGGGGGACTAGGATCCCACGAGCAGTACTTC. Translation: CASSESGGLGSHEQYF.

The genes are TRBV5-1 and TRBJ1-1, with D possibly being TRBD1 (6 bases). The V and J ends lost 4 bases and 5 bases respectively, with 9 bases between them. Per the germline V gene, CDR1 is SGHRS and CDR2 is YFSETQ. The CDR3 runs 12 residues. DNA of the CDR3: TGCGCCAGCAGCCTGGGGGCGACTGAAGCTTTCTTT. This gives the protein CASSLGATEAFF.

This sequence joins TRBV27 and TRBJ1-3; D unclear. Trimming cost V 6 bases and J 0 bases, with 6 bases left between them. The CDR3 is made up of 13 amino acids. Germline loops: CDR1 MNHEY, CDR2 SMNVEV (reference sequence). The CDR3: CASRLSSGNTIYF. The CDR3 nucleotides read TGTGCCAGCAGATTGAGCTCTGGAAACACCATATATTTT.

J is TRBJ1-1 and V is TRBV25-1; no firm D call. The CDR3 contains 13 residues. CDR1 is MGHDK and CDR2 is SYGVNS in the germline V gene. V lost 0 bases and J 10 bases, leaving 12 bases between the germline ends. CDR3 in amino acids: CASSEYGVAGAFF. DNA for the CDR3: TGTGCCAGCAGTGAATATGGAGTTGCGGGAGCTTTCTTT.

This chain uses TRBV5-1 with TRBJ2-1; 8 bases agree with TRBD2. The germline CDR1 and CDR2 sequences are SGHRS and YFSETQ. Trimming removed 4 bases from V and 2 bases from J; junction bases left unmatched: 11. The CDR3 contains 17 residues. The CDR3 DNA is TGCGCCAGCAGCCTACTGTCGTCGGGAGGGCCCTACAATGAGCAGTTCTTC. It encodes CASSLLSSGGPYNEQFF.

V gene TRBV27 combines with J gene TRBJ1-1; 7 bases are shared with TRBD1. J gave up 10 bases and V 4 bases, and 9 bases lay outside the gene matches. Germline V gene lookup returns CDR1 MNHEY and CDR2 SMNVEV (reference sequence). This CDR3 is 13 amino acids long. The CDR3 DNA follows: TGTGCCAGCAGTTCAGCCACAGGGGTTAGAGCTTTCTTT. As protein: CASSSATGVRAFF.

V and J are TRBV10-3 and TRBJ1-2, with 12 bases that match TRBD1. Germline V gene lookup returns CDR1 ENHRY and CDR2 SYGVKD. Unmatched junction bases numbered 3, after V lost 0 bases and J lost 7 bases. The CDR3 loop spans 15 amino acids. The DNA for the CDR3 is TGTGCCATCAGTGAGTCGGGACAGGGGGCTCTTGGCTACACCTTC. It codes for CAISESGQGALGYTF.

The CDR3 sequence is CASSRGVEYTEAFF. Here the CDR3 DNA reads TGTGCCAGCAGCCGGGGGGTGGAATACACTGAAGCTTTCTTT. The rearrangement uses TRBV7-3 and TRBJ1-1; possible D gene TRBD1, 5 bases. The CDR3 totals 14 residues. V dropped 5 bases and J dropped 3 bases, with 13 bases sitting between them. The germline gives CDR1 SGHTA, CDR2 FQGTGA.

The table lists this clone with a count of one. The gene calls are TRBV19 and TRBJ1-1, with TRBD1 matching 7 bases. Germline V lookup: CDR1 LNHDA, CDR2 SQIVND (reference sequence). Trimming took 5 bases from V and 4 from J; bases not matched to a gene: 10. The CDR3 contains 15 residues. The CDR3 reads CASSSTGVWGTEAFF. The CDR3 region has the DNA TGTGCCAGTAGTTCCACAGGGGTCTGGGGCACTGAAGCTTTCTTT.

This clone has only a few counts. The V call is TRBV28, the J call TRBJ1-5; the match to TRBD1 covers 7 bases. Germline assignment: CDR1 MDHEN and CDR2 SYDVKM. This CDR3 region has 16 residues. V shed 1 base, J shed 0 bases, and the junction held 3 bases outside the gene matches. The CDR3 DNA sequence: TGTGCCAGCAGTTTATCAGGGGGTTATAGCAATCAGCCCCAGCATTTT. Translation: CASSLSGGYSNQPQHF.

This clone was detected once. The chain links TRBV7-2 to TRBJ2-5, with D perhaps TRBD1 (6 bases). Trimming stripped 5 bases from V and 4 bases from J, with 17 bases between. Per the germline V gene, CDR1 is SGHTA and CDR2 is FQGNSA. The CDR3 has 15 residues. The CDR3: CASSRDTSQGETQYF. The CDR3 nucleotides read TGTGCCAGCAGCCGGGACACCTCACAAGGAGAGACCCAGTACTTC.

The V gene is TRBV18, the J gene TRBJ1-1; D is undetermined. V dropped 6 bases and J dropped 1 base, with 12 bases sitting between them. This CDR3 has 14 amino acids. In germline, CDR1 is KGHSH, CDR2 LQKENI. The CDR3 region has the DNA TGTGCCAGCTCGCAGGATAATTCGAACACTGAAGCTTTCTTT. Translated, it gives CASSQDNSNTEAFF.

Note on this clone: In the same sample, other DNA sequences code for this CDR3. CDR3 in amino acids: CASSPGGRDSNQPQHF. The CDR3 DNA reads TGTGCCAGCAGCCCCGGGGGACGGGATAGCAATCAGCCCCAGCATTTT. The chain has TRBV28 and TRBJ1-5, with D maybe TRBD1 (5 bases). This CDR3 comprises 16 residues. Germline V gene data show CDR1 as MDHEN and CDR2 as SYDVKM. V lost 6 bases and J lost 0, with 15 bases in between. Full variable domain (remainder filled in from reference TRBV28 and TRBJ1-5): DVKVTQSSRYLVKRTGEKVFLECVQDMDHENMFWYRQDPGLGLRLIYFSYDVKMKEKGDIPEGYSVSREKKERFSLILESASTNQTSMYLCASSPGGRDSNQPQHFGDGTRLSIL.

V usage is TRBV7-3 and J usage is TRBJ2-7; TRBD2 aligns across 7 bases. The CDR3 sequence is 15 residues long. Germline CDR1 is SGHTA and CDR2 is FQGTGA. The V gene end was trimmed by 5 bases and the J gene end by 3 bases; junction bases not matched to a gene: 10. The CDR3 here is CASSINGGSYYEQYF. The CDR3 DNA reads as TGTGCCAGCAGCATCAACGGGGGGTCATACTACGAGCAGTACTTC.

V and J are TRBV2 and TRBJ1-1; weak D call: TRBD1 (5 bases). The CDR3 length is 14 residues. The germline CDR1 and CDR2 sequences are SNHLY and FYNNEI. The germline V and J ends were trimmed by 9 bases and 1 base, with 15 bases remaining between them. CDR3: CARGVTGPNTEAFF. The CDR3 DNA sequence: TGTGCCAGAGGGGTGACCGGACCGAACACTGAAGCTTTCTTT.

The genes are TRBV2 and TRBJ2-7; the match to TRBD1 covers 9 bases. The V segment lost 1 base and the J segment 3 bases; nucleotides outside the gene matches: 4. Germline V gene sequence: CDR1 SNHLY, CDR2 FYNNEI. The length of the CDR3 is 15 residues. CDR3 sequence reads: CASSEEGTGYYEQYF. The CDR3 DNA is TGTGCCAGCAGTGAAGAGGGGACAGGGTACTACGAGCAGTACTTC.

This chain uses TRBV5-1 with TRBJ1-1; TRBD1 agrees at 10 bases. V was clipped by 6 bases and J by 3 bases; unmatched bases: 2. The CDR3 has 13 residues. In germline, CDR1 is SGHRS, CDR2 YFSETQ. CDR3 protein: CASTGTGDTEAFF. CDR3 coding DNA: TGCGCCAGCACTGGGACAGGGGACACTGAAGCTTTCTTT.

This clone was counted only a few times. J is TRBJ2-2 and V is TRBV19; tentatively, D is TRBD2 (5 bases). The germline CDR1 and CDR2 sequences are LNHDA and SQIVND (reference sequence). The CDR3 sequence is 11 residues long. V shed 7 bases and J shed 6 bases, with 6 bases lying between them. CDR3 sequence: CASKRAGELFF. The CDR3 DNA reads as TGTGCCAGTAAGAGGGCCGGGGAGCTGTTTTTT.

The chain is built from TRBV6-5 and TRBJ2-7, with 7 bases identical to TRBD2. V shed 6 bases, J shed 4 bases, and the junction held 12 bases outside the gene matches. This CDR3 region has 15 residues. Germline V CDR1 and CDR2: MNHEY, SVGAGI. CDR3 in DNA: TGTGCCAGCAGCCCACCTGGGAGGGCTGGGTACGAGCAGTACTTC. This translates into CASSPPGRAGYEQYF.